These 25 T cell receptor beta chains originate from one sample sequenced in a study of cytomegalovirus exposure and HLA in healthy donors. Researchers ran the PCR with 60 Vbeta and 13 Jbeta primers. Libraries were prepared by immunoSEQ multiplex PCR; TCRdb keeps only in-frame clonotypes and omits some of them. The repertoire holds about 60,000 clones, approximately 70% seen once, with roughly 19% in the top ten. The sample comprised PBMCs. These receptors all stem from a woman between 55 and 75 years old in good health and CMV-seropositive.

The CDR3, as DNA: TGCAGTGCACACAGACAGTACGAGCAGTACTTC. Translation: CSAHRQYEQYF. The V and J genes are TRBV20-1 and TRBJ2-5; a weak D match, TRBD1 (5 bases). The DNA matches TRBJ2-7 better at its end, which makes the J call doubtful. This CDR3 is built from 11 residues. Per germline, CDR1 DFQATT and CDR2 SNEGSKA (reference sequence).

The chain joins TRBV19 to TRBJ1-1; D remains ambiguous. Germline lookup yields CDR1 LNHDA and CDR2 SQIVND (reference sequence). This CDR3 is built from 13 residues. Trimming stripped 5 bases from V and 1 base from J, with 8 bases between. This CDR3 is CASSQGGNTEAFF. For the CDR3, the DNA is TGTGCCAGTAGTCAAGGAGGGAACACTGAAGCTTTCTTT.

V usage is TRBV12-1 and J usage is TRBJ1-5. TRBV12-1 is an annotated pseudogene. The CDR3 totals 15 residues. CDR3 DNA: TGTGCCAGCACAACGCCGGTTTTCGGCAATCAGCCCCAGCATTTT. Protein: CASTTPVFGNQPQHF.

V is TRBV19 and J is TRBJ1-1; tentatively, D is TRBD1 (6 bases). Between the trimmed V and J ends, which lost 3 bases and 0 bases, there was a span of 11 bases. CDR3 length: 15 amino acids. Germline assignment: CDR1 LNHDA and CDR2 SQIVND (reference sequence). The CDR3 region is CASSMGGQVNTEAFF. The CDR3 DNA follows: TGTGCCAGTAGTATGGGGGGGCAGGTGAACACTGAAGCTTTCTTT. The full variable domain, its missing parts supplied by reference TRBV19 and TRBJ1-1, is DGGITQSPKYLFRKEGQNVTLSCEQNLNHDAMYWYRQDPGQGLRLIYYSQIVNDFQKGDIAEGYSVSREKKESFPLTVTSAQKNPTAFYLCASSMGGQVNTEAFFGQGTRLTVV.

This clone has more than one count but fewer than ten. This CDR3 is CASSAPTRSETQYF. CDR3 nucleotide sequence: TGTGCCAGCAGCGCTCCGACTAGGAGTGAGACCCAGTACTTC. V gene TRBV7-9 combines with J gene TRBJ2-5, with D maybe TRBD2 (6 bases). Germline CDR1 is SEHNR and CDR2 is FQNEAQ (reference sequence). The V gene lost 5 bases and the J gene lost 5 bases, with 15 bases spanning the gap. This CDR3 has 14 amino acids.

The rearrangement joins TRBV9 to TRBJ1-6, with 7 bases that match TRBD1. The CDR3 extends over 14 amino acids. Germline CDR1 reads SGDLS; CDR2 reads YYNGEE. Trimming took 3 bases from V and 7 from J; bases not matched to a gene: 4. In DNA form, the CDR3 reads TGTGCCAGCAGCGGGGGACAGCCGAATTCACCCCTCCACTTT. It is translated as CASSGGQPNSPLHF.

Only one count was recorded for this clone. The V and J genes are TRBV5-6 and TRBJ2-4; possibly TRBD2 for D (5 bases). The CDR3 has 15 residues. Germline V gene sequence: CDR1 SGHDT, CDR2 YYEEEE. The V and J ends lost 4 bases and 1 base respectively, with 12 bases between them. The CDR3, as DNA: TGTGCCAGCAGCGAGGGCCCCATCGCCAAAAACATTCAGTACTTC. Encoded protein: CASSEGPIAKNIQYF. The whole variable domain, filled in from reference TRBV5-6 and TRBJ2-4, reads DAGVTQSPTHLIKTRGQQVTLRCSPKSGHDTVSWYQQALGQGPQFIFQYYEEEERQRGNFPDRFSGHQFPNYSSELNVNALLLGDSALYLCASSEGPIAKNIQYFGAGTRLSVL.

This clone was counted a single time. The chain recombines TRBV23-1 with TRBJ2-1; 7 bases agree with TRBD2. TRBV23-1 falls under the ORF class, with uncertain function. The CDR3 has 18 residues. V lost 4 bases to trimming and J lost 0 bases; unmatched junction nucleotides: 12. CDR3 sequence: CASSPPGLTQVSYNEQFF. DNA for the CDR3: TGCGCCAGCAGTCCCCCGGGACTAACTCAAGTCTCCTACAATGAGCAGTTCTTC.

This chain links TRBV4-3 with TRBJ1-6, with D unclear. V lost 1 base and J lost 4, with 11 bases in between. Per germline, CDR1 LGHNA and CDR2 YSLEER. The CDR3 length is 16 residues. The CDR3 reads CASSQAQASYNSPLHF. In nucleotides, the CDR3 is TGCGCCAGCAGCCAAGCGCAGGCCAGTTATAATTCACCCCTCCACTTT.

The chain joins TRBV2 to TRBJ2-1, with D perhaps matching TRBD2 (6 bases). Trimming cost V 0 bases and J 7 bases, with 19 bases left between them. The CDR3 loop spans 17 amino acids. CDR1 is SNHLY and CDR2 is FYNNEI in the germline V gene. DNA for the CDR3: TGTGCCAGCAGTGAAGCCCTCGGACTATCGGTAGTGAATGAGCAGTTCTTC. This codes for CASSEALGLSVVNEQFF.

This chain joins TRBV7-3 and TRBJ1-1; D is uncertain. V lost 5 bases and J lost 3, with 10 bases in between. This CDR3 contains 13 residues. Germline loops: CDR1 SGHTA, CDR2 FQGTGA. CDR3 bases: TGTGCCAGCAGCCAGGAGGAGTACACTGAAGCTTTCTTT. It translates to CASSQEEYTEAFF.

This clone was counted only a few times. The genes are TRBV6-1 and TRBJ1-6, with TRBD1 matching 12 bases. The trim removed 11 bases at V and 3 bases at J, leaving 2 bases unmatched. The CDR3 loop spans 14 amino acids. In germline, CDR1 is MNHNS, CDR2 SASEGT. The CDR3 spells CAGTGGDYNSPLHF. The CDR3 region has the DNA TGTGCCGGGACAGGGGGCGACTATAATTCACCCCTCCACTTT.

V is TRBV5-6 and J is TRBJ1-3; a weak D match, TRBD1 (6 bases). The CDR3 sequence is 15 residues long. CDR1 is SGHDT, CDR2 YYEEEE, per germline. Trimming took off 4 bases at V and 1 base at J, with 12 bases between the two ends. CDR3 loop: CASSLQGLSGNTIYF. The CDR3 DNA sequence: TGTGCCAGCAGCCTACAGGGTTTATCTGGAAACACCATATATTTT.

This clone was recorded only once. The rearrangement links TRBV14 to TRBJ2-1, with TRBD1 as a possible D gene (6 bases). Trimming cost V 6 bases and J 0 bases, with 12 bases left between them. The CDR3 totals 15 residues. Germline CDR1 SGHDN, CDR2 FVKESK. CDR3 DNA sequence: TGTGCCAGCAGGCGTACAGGGAGCTCCTACAATGAGCAGTTCTTC. This codes for CASRRTGSSYNEQFF.

The chain joins TRBV9 to TRBJ1-3; D remains unclear. The CDR3 spans 13 residues. Trimming shortened V by 0 bases and J by 4 bases, and 5 bases separated the two germline ends. Germline V gives CDR1 SGDLS, CDR2 YYNGEE. In nucleotides, the CDR3 is TGTGCCAGCAGCGTAGGGCAGGGAAACACCATATATTTT. Encoded protein: CASSVGQGNTIYF.

There are a few counts of this clone. J is TRBJ2-5 and V is TRBV7-8; D may be TRBD2 (5 bases). This CDR3 spans 13 amino acids. V dropped 5 bases and J dropped 4 bases, with 11 bases sitting between them. Per the germline V gene, CDR1 is SGHVS and CDR2 is FQNEAQ. In DNA form, the CDR3 reads TGTGCCAGCAGCCCTCTAGCCCCAGAGACCCAGTACTTC. This codes for CASSPLAPETQYF. The full variable domain, its missing parts supplied by reference TRBV7-8 and TRBJ2-5, is GAGVSQSPRYKVAKRGQDVALRCDPISGHVSLFWYQQALGQGPEFLTYFQNEAQLDKSGLPSDRFFAERPEGSVSTLKIQRTQQEDSAVYLCASSPLAPETQYFGPGTRLLVL.

This clone was observed a handful of times. The J gene is TRBJ1-1, the V gene TRBV7-2, with TRBD1 matching over 8 bases. The V gene end was trimmed by 1 base and the J gene end by 1 base; junction bases not matched to a gene: 11. Germline CDR1 SGHTA, CDR2 FQGNSA. The CDR3 is made up of 18 amino acids. CDR3 nucleotides: TGTGCCAGCAGCTTAGGACCCCTACGGGGGACAGGGAACACTGAAGCTTTCTTT. Its protein is CASSLGPLRGTGNTEAFF.

DNA of the CDR3: TGTGCCAGCAGCTTAGCTAGGGACGGGGACTACTATGGCTACACCTTC. Its protein is CASSLARDGDYYGYTF. This chain links TRBV7-6 with TRBJ1-2; tentative D call: TRBD1 (5 bases). With 0 bases removed from V and 3 bases from J, the gap between germline ends came to 14 bases. The CDR3 is made up of 16 amino acids. CDR1 is SGHVS, CDR2 FNYEAQ, per germline.

This clone was found a few times. The genes are TRBV25-1 and TRBJ1-4; a possible D gene is TRBD1 (5 bases). V was trimmed by 0 bases and J by 4 bases, leaving 9 bases between them. Germline V gene sequence: CDR1 MGHDK, CDR2 SYGVNS. There are 15 residues in the CDR3. CDR3 bases: TGTGCCAGCAGTGAATATGGGGGACTTAATGAAAAACTGTTTTTT. As protein: CASSEYGGLNEKLFF. The entire variable domain, with the rest obtained from reference TRBV25-1 and TRBJ1-4, is as follows: EADIYQTPRYLVIGTGKKITLECSQTMGHDKMYWYQQDPGMELHLIHYSYGVNSTEKGDLSSESTVSRIRTEHFPLTLESARPSHTSQYLCASSEYGGLNEKLFFGSGTQLSVL.

This rearrangement joins TRBV5-1 to TRBJ2-5, with D possibly being TRBD2 (7 bases). V lost 5 bases and J lost 0, with 20 bases in between. This CDR3 is built from 17 residues. Germline V gives CDR1 SGHRS, CDR2 YFSETQ. In DNA, the CDR3 is TGCGCCAGCAGACCCGGGGGGCCCGAGCCGTACCAAGAGACCCAGTACTTC. This translates into CASRPGGPEPYQETQYF.

The chain links TRBV7-2 to TRBJ1-1, with 7 positions matching TRBD1. Trimming removed 4 bases from V and 6 bases from J; junction bases left unmatched: 5. The CDR3 sequence is 13 residues long. Germline assignment: CDR1 SGHTA and CDR2 FQGNSA. The CDR3 DNA sequence: TGTGCCAGCAGCTCCCGACAGGGCTCTGAAGCTTTCTTT. Amino acid sequence: CASSSRQGSEAFF.

Note on this clone: Its ends do not fully match the called genes, so a read error is possible. This sample also contains other DNA sequences that code for the same CDR3. The rearrangement joins TRBV6-1 to TRBJ1-2; tentative D call: TRBD1 (5 bases). This CDR3 is built from 13 residues. The germline V gene has CDR1 MNHNS and CDR2 SASEGT. CDR3 nucleotide sequence: TGCGCCAGCAGAGATGGGGGGGGCTATGGCTACACCTTC. Its translation is CASRDGGGYGYTF.

This clone was seen just once. This chain links TRBV19 with TRBJ2-2; a possible D gene is TRBD2 (6 bases). There are 14 residues in the CDR3. From germline, CDR1 is LNHDA and CDR2 SQIVND (reference sequence). The V end was cut by 3 bases, the J end by 5 bases, with 10 bases between. The CDR3 protein is CASSMRGTTGELFF. The CDR3, as DNA: TGTGCCAGTAGTATGCGGGGAACTACCGGGGAGCTGTTTTTT.

The chain employs TRBV11-3 and TRBJ2-3; 11 nucleotides align to TRBD2. Trimming took 1 base from V and 2 from J; bases not matched to a gene: 8. The V gene's germline CDR1 is SGHNT and CDR2 YENEEA. The CDR3 runs to 18 residues. The CDR3 is CASSLGTSGGAPTDTQYF. The CDR3 nucleotides read TGTGCCAGCAGCTTAGGCACTAGCGGGGGCGCCCCCACAGATACGCAGTATTTT.

This chain uses TRBV19 with TRBJ1-1, with 9 bases identical to TRBD1. Germline CDR1 and CDR2: LNHDA and SQIVND (reference sequence). Trimming at V came to 6 bases and at J to 1 base, leaving 9 bases not matched to a gene. The CDR3 spans 16 residues. The CDR3 DNA is TGTGCCAGTAGCAAACAGGGGGCCCAATGGAACACTGAAGCTTTCTTT. This gives the protein CASSKQGAQWNTEAFF.